One and the same sample provided the 6 T cell receptor beta chains below, sequenced in a study of human T cells and chemical hapten exposure. Each CDR3 protein gets one entry after TCRdb re-called the RACE reads with MiXCR. Of under 450,000 distinct CDR3 sequences in the sample, around 4.8% were seen once. The time point here: patch test 1, 2 weeks after DPC sensitization. The treatment is: therapeutic diphenylcyclopropenone sensitization with weekly scalp DPC. The sample was whole blood, taken in connection with sensitization to the hapten diphenylcyclopropenone (DPC). Every receptor here comes from a woman aged 50 to 60 with alopecia areata. Some clones in this sample may be carry-over from other donors' samples.

This clonotype occurred many times. This chain connects TRBV20-1 to TRBJ1-1, with D perhaps matching TRBD1 (6 bases). The CDR3 is 13 amino acids. V lost 3 bases to trimming and J lost 2 bases, with 10 bases between them. Germline V lookup: CDR1 DFQATT, CDR2 SNEGSKA (reference sequence). The CDR3, as DNA: TGCAGTGCTAGGGACAGCCTTAACACTGAAGCTTTCTTT. Translated, it gives CSARDSLNTEAFF.

This clonotype was counted ten times or more. V and J are TRBV3-1 and TRBJ2-3; TRBD2 aligns across 7 bases. The CDR3 spans 16 residues. After removal of 5 bases from V and 1 base from J, the junction contained 9 bases not matched to a gene. In germline, CDR1 is LGHDT, CDR2 YNNKEL (reference sequence). CDR3 in DNA: TGTGCCAGCAGCTACCGACCTGGGGGGGGCACAGATACGCAGTATTTT. Amino acid sequence: CASSYRPGGGTDTQYF.

This clonotype was recorded at least ten times. The chain employs TRBV9 and TRBJ1-1, with D tentatively TRBD1 (6 bases). The CDR3 has 17 residues. V shed 0 bases and J shed 1 base, with 16 bases lying between them. Germline CDR1 is SGDLS and CDR2 is YYNGEE. In DNA, the CDR3 is TGTGCCAGCAGCGTAGCAGGGGCAGGATCATCGAACACTGAAGCTTTCTTT. Translation: CASSVAGAGSSNTEAFF.

This clonotype was counted at least ten times. CDR3 DNA sequence: TGTGCCAGCAGCCCGTTTTTCAACTATGGCTACACCTTC. Residues: CASSPFFNYGYTF. The chain uses TRBV6-6 and TRBJ1-2; D is unresolved. Trimming took off 6 bases at V and 2 bases at J, with 10 bases between the two ends. From germline, CDR1 is MNHNY and CDR2 SVGAGI (reference sequence). This CDR3 is 13 amino acids long.

This clonotype was seen many times. The gene calls are TRBV29-1 and TRBJ2-3, with D possibly matching TRBD2 (6 bases). Germline V gene lookup returns CDR1 SQVTM and CDR2 ANQGSEA. This CDR3 has 13 amino acids. Trimming removed 7 bases from V and 3 bases from J, with 14 bases in between. The CDR3 loop reads CSGGTGGTDTQYF. CDR3 DNA sequence: TGCAGCGGAGGGACTGGGGGAACAGATACGCAGTATTTT.

This clonotype has a count of ten or more. The rearrangement links TRBV12-3 or TRBV12-4 to TRBJ2-1; D unclear. V lost 2 bases, J lost 8 bases, and 10 bases lay in between. The CDR3 contains 13 residues. The CDR3 DNA reads as TGTGCCAGCAGTTTATTAAGCGAAGATGAGCAGTTCTTC. Translation: CASSLLSEDEQFF.